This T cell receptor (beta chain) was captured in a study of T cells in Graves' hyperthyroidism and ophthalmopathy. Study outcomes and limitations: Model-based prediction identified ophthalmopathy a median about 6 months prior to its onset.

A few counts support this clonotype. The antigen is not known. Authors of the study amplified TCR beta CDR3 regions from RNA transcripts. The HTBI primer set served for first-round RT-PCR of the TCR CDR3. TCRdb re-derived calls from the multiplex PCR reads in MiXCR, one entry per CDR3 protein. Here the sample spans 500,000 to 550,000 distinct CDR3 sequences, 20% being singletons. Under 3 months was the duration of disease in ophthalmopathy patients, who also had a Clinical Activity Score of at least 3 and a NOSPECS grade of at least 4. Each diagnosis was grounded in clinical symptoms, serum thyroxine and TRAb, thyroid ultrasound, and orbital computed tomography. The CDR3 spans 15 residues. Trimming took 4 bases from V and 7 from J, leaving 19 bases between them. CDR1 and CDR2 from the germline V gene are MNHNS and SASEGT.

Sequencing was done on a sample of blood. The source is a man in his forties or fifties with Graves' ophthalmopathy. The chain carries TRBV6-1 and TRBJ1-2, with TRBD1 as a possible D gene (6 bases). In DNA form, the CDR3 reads TGTGCCAGCAGTGCCGGGACATCGTTCGAGCGTGGCTACACCTTC. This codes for CASSAGTSFERGYTF.